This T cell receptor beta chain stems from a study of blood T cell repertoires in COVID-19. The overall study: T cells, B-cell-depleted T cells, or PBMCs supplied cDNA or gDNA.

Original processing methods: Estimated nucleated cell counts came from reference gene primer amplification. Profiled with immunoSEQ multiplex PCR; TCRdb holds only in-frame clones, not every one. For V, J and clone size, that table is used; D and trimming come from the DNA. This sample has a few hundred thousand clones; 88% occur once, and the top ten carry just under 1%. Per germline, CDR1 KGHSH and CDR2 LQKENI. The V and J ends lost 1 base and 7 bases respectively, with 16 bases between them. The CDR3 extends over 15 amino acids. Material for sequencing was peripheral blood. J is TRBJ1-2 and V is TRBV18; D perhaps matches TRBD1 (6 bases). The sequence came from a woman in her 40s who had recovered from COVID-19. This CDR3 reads CASSPRSGGDSGYTF. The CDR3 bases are TGTGCCAGCTCACCACGTAGCGGGGGCGATTCTGGCTACACCTTC.